The text below deals with one T cell receptor beta chain. Which antigen it targets is not known. There are no base qualities to consult, and no much larger clone falls within one base. TCRbeta CDR3 regions were amplified from genomic DNA using the immunoSEQ Assay, a bias-controlled multiplex PCR. The study's processing was this. The number of nucleated cells in each sample was estimated by amplification of reference gene primers within the assay. To quantify the absolute abundance of each unique TCRbeta CDR3 rearrangement, sequence reads were collapsed and filtered. For each sample, productive Simpson clonality was calculated as the square root of Simpson's diversity index over productive rearrangements. The table was pulled from immuneACCESS by TCRdb, which kept in-frame rearrangements only. Such tables lose some clones; where checked, under half of the loss comes from unresolved V genes, and the rest has no known cause. V and J calls and clone size are given by that table; D and trimming were obtained from the DNA. This sample holds about 98,000 clones; 82% were observed only once. Together, the top ten hold roughly 10% of the sample.

The collaborating institutions used their own protocols to collect whole blood in K2EDTA tubes. For TCRbeta analysis, collaborator samples were shipped as frozen whole blood, as isolated PBMCs, or as DNA extracted from either sample type. The sample originates from a study of blood T cell repertoires in COVID-19 (dated by TCRdb to 2020 to 2021). Regarding the research as a whole: Collaborator samples came from the United States, Italy and Spain and covered acute and convalescent phases of COVID-19. The repertoires were released in a freely available public database meant as a resource for research on the immune response to SARS-CoV-2. The sample metadata nearly always contained a de-identified subject ID, COVID-19 status, age in years and sex. The samples were drawn from the first 160 participants of the ongoing ImmuneRACE study and from 1,254 subjects provided by 6 global collaborators. The material from the prospective study consisted of cDNA or gDNA derived from T cells, B-cell-depleted T cells, or PBMCs. Deeply sampled blood TCRbeta repertoires from subjects exposed to, actively infected with, or recovered from COVID-19 were included in the dataset. Where available, HLA class I and class II types were taken from metadata supplied by the sample provider and were not determined by assay-based typing. The research as a whole found: The quantity of clinical and demographic metadata differed by source and by participant and was supplied without curation.

The CDR3 holds 15 amino acids from the cysteine to the phenylalanine. Left in the record is the CDR3 DNA by itself, 45 bases read in frame from the first base. Via the germline V gene (reference sequence), CDR1 is MNHEY and CDR2 SMNVEV. Germline trimming amounts to 5 bases on V and 6 bases on J, with 10 as the count of junction bases outside the gene matches. Specimen: peripheral blood. The V and J segments used are TRBV27 and TRBJ1-5; 7 nucleotides in the junction match TRBD1. This receptor was taken from a man aged 65 to 79 with active or convalescent COVID-19. CDR3 protein: CASSPGTVEGQPQHF. In nucleotides, the sequence is TGTGCCAGCAGTCCCGGGACAGTCGAAGGTCAGCCCCAGCATTTT.